Presented here are 20 T cell receptor beta chains from one specimen sequenced in a study of shared clonotypes between healthy human individuals. Naive CD8 cells lacked CD45RO and underwent positive selection for CCR7, leaving out terminally differentiated effector memory CD45RA+ cells. This table comes from immunoSEQ multiplex PCR, and its TCRdb copy is limited to in-frame clones, with some not included. The table records approximately 810,000 clones, 80% to 95% of them present only once. Material: naive CD8+ T cells sorted from blood. The receptors derive from a man under 40 in good health.

The J gene is TRBJ2-5, the V gene TRBV5-6; 11 nucleotides agree with TRBD1. CDR3 size: 15 residues. Trimming cost V 4 bases and J 5 bases; bases outside gene matches: 7. Looked up from germline, CDR1 is SGHDT and CDR2 is YYEEEE. The CDR3 DNA reads as TGTGCCAGCAGCGGAACGGACAGGGGGCTCGAGACCCAGTACTTC. Its translation: CASSGTDRGLETQYF.

This chain uses TRBV7-9 with TRBJ2-5, with TRBD2 as a possible D gene (6 bases). V was clipped by 5 bases and J by 1 base, with 14 bases between them. The CDR3 is 15 residues long. Germline-derived CDR1 and CDR2 are SEHNR and FQNEAQ (reference sequence). Written as DNA, the CDR3 is TGTGCCAGCAGCCCGGGGGTTTTAAGCCAAGAGACCCAGTACTTC. Its translation: CASSPGVLSQETQYF.

The V and J genes are TRBV27 and TRBJ2-4; 8 bases line up with TRBD1. Unmatched junction bases numbered 7, after V lost 5 bases and J lost 7 bases. The CDR3 consists of 14 residues. The germline V gene has CDR1 MNHEY and CDR2 SMNVEV (reference sequence). CDR3 protein: CASSPRTGRNIQYF. CDR3 coding DNA: TGTGCCAGCAGTCCACGGACAGGGCGGAACATTCAGTACTTC.

V and J are TRBV7-9 and TRBJ1-2, with 9 bases that match TRBD1. The J segment lost 2 bases and the V segment lost 4 bases, leaving 5 bases of the junction unmatched. The CDR3 length is 15 residues. The V gene's germline CDR1 is SEHNR and CDR2 FQNEAQ (reference sequence). This CDR3 is CASSSTGQGNYGYTF. The CDR3, as DNA: TGTGCCAGCAGCTCTACGGGACAGGGAAACTATGGCTACACCTTC.

This chain links TRBV4-1 with TRBJ2-1; possibly TRBD1 or TRBD2 for D (5 bases each). The germline CDR1 and CDR2 sequences are MGHRA and YSYEKL. V shed 4 bases and J shed 0 bases, with 22 bases lying between them. The CDR3 has 19 residues. In nucleotides, the CDR3 is TGCGCCAGCAGCCCTGGAGGTGCGACAGTGGGGAGCTCCTACAATGAGCAGTTCTTC. Translation: CASSPGGATVGSSYNEQFF.

The chain joins TRBV7-9 to TRBJ1-4; D is perhaps TRBD1 (6 bases). The germline V and J ends were trimmed by 5 bases and 4 bases, with 14 bases remaining between them. The CDR3 loop spans 15 amino acids. CDR1 and CDR2 from the germline V gene are SEHNR and FQNEAQ (reference sequence). This CDR3 is CASSLRDIYNEKLFF. DNA for the CDR3: TGTGCCAGCAGCCTACGGGACATATATAATGAAAAACTGTTTTTT. Full variable domain (missing parts from reference TRBV7-9 and TRBJ1-4): DTGVSQNPRHKITKRGQNVTFRCDPISEHNRLYWYRQTLGQGPEFLTYFQNEAQLEKSRLLSDRFSAERPKGSFSTLEIQRTEQGDSAMYLCASSLRDIYNEKLFFGSGTQLSVL.

This chain connects TRBV28 to TRBJ2-7, with 14 bases lining up with TRBD2. The CDR3 is 17 amino acids. Trimming cost V 5 bases and J 6 bases; bases outside gene matches: 12. Germline lookup yields CDR1 MDHEN and CDR2 SYDVKM. The CDR3 DNA is TGTGCCAGCAGTACTGATATCGGGACTAGCGGGAGAAGCGAGCAGTACTTC. Protein: CASSTDIGTSGRSEQYF. The full variable domain, in which reference TRBV28 and TRBJ2-7 provide the parts outside the CDR3, is DVKVTQSSRYLVKRTGEKVFLECVQDMDHENMFWYRQDPGLGLRLIYFSYDVKMKEKGDIPEGYSVSREKKERFSLILESASTNQTSMYLCASSTDIGTSGRSEQYFGPGTRLTVT.

The chain has TRBV11-2 and TRBJ2-3; no clear D gene. Trimming stripped 8 bases from V and 8 bases from J, with 8 bases between. CDR1 SGHAT and CDR2 FQNNGV come from the germline V gene. CDR3 size: 10 residues. The CDR3 nucleotides read TGTGCCAGCGGCCTAGGTACGCAGTATTTT. This gives the protein CASGLGTQYF.

The chain has TRBV14 and TRBJ1-5; weak D call: TRBD1 (5 bases). The CDR3 is 15 amino acids. Trimming removed 3 bases from V and 5 bases from J, with 14 bases in between. The germline CDR1 and CDR2 sequences are SGHDN and FVKESK. For the CDR3, the DNA is TGTGCCAGCAGCCATTCTTATGACAGAGATCAGCCCCAGCATTTT. It encodes CASSHSYDRDQPQHF.

The rearrangement uses TRBV5-1 and TRBJ2-1, with D possibly being TRBD1 or TRBD2 (5 bases each). V was trimmed by 4 bases and J by 7 bases, leaving 18 bases between them. The CDR3 runs to 15 residues. CDR1 and CDR2 from the germline V gene are SGHRS and YFSETQ. The CDR3 is CASSPKGWGLNEQFF. The CDR3 DNA sequence: TGCGCCAGCAGCCCCAAGGGATGGGGGTTAAATGAGCAGTTCTTC.

This chain joins TRBV7-2 and TRBJ2-1, with 12 bases fitting TRBD2. V lost 5 bases, J lost 0 bases, and 11 bases stayed unmatched. The CDR3 is 19 residues long. The germline CDR1 and CDR2 sequences are SGHTA and FQGNSA. The CDR3 protein is CASSPELAGGLSSYNEQFF. For the CDR3, the DNA is TGTGCCAGCAGCCCTGAACTAGCGGGGGGCCTCAGCTCCTACAATGAGCAGTTCTTC.

V and J are TRBV27 and TRBJ1-5; D is uncertain. The germline CDR1 and CDR2 sequences are MNHEY and SMNVEV (reference sequence). V was pared by 2 bases and J by 2 bases, with 7 bases between. The CDR3 consists of 14 residues. The CDR3 bases are TGTGCCAGCAGTTTAGCGCCGGGCAATCAGCCCCAGCATTTT. Its translation is CASSLAPGNQPQHF.

The rearrangement uses TRBV12-5 and TRBJ2-3; D uncertain. Trimming removed 1 base at V and 4 bases at J, with 6 bases between. The CDR3 runs 13 residues. Germline V gives CDR1 LGHNT, CDR2 FRNRAP. CDR3 sequence: CASGLGTADTQYF. The CDR3 DNA sequence: TGTGCTAGTGGTTTGGGGACGGCAGATACGCAGTATTTT. The variable domain in full, completed from reference TRBV12-5 and TRBJ2-3, reads DARVTQTPRHKVTEMGQEVTMRCQPILGHNTVFWYRQTMMQGLELLAYFRNRAPLDDSGMPKDRFSAEMPDATLATLKIQPSEPRDSAVYFCASGLGTADTQYFGPGTRLTVL.

The V call is TRBV7-8, the J call TRBJ2-3; weak D call: TRBD1 (6 bases). This CDR3 region has 14 residues. V lost 1 base and J 4 bases, leaving 9 bases between the germline ends. CDR1 and CDR2 (germline): SGHVS, FQNEAQ. Here the CDR3 reads CASSLEGVSDTQYF. The CDR3 coding sequence is TGTGCCAGCAGCTTAGAGGGGGTCTCAGATACGCAGTATTTT.

V gene TRBV2 combines with J gene TRBJ2-3; 7 bases fit TRBD1. CDR1 and CDR2 from the germline V gene are SNHLY and FYNNEI. The junction had 9 bases not matched to a gene; V was cut back by 8 bases and J by 4 bases. This CDR3 has 14 amino acids. CDR3 in DNA: TGTGCCAGCTTCGACAGGGTTCAGGCAGATACGCAGTATTTT. This gives the protein CASFDRVQADTQYF. Filled out from reference TRBV2 and TRBJ2-3, the complete variable domain reads EPEVTQTPSHQVTQMGQEVILRCVPISNHLYFYWYRQILGQKVEFLVSFYNNEISEKSEIFDDQFSVERPDGSNFTLKIRSTKLEDSAMYFCASFDRVQADTQYFGPGTRLTVL.

V is TRBV9 and J is TRBJ1-1; perhaps TRBD1 as D (6 bases). Trimming left V 0 bases short and J 0 bases short, with 21 bases between. CDR1 and CDR2 from the germline V gene are SGDLS and YYNGEE. This CDR3 spans 19 amino acids. The CDR3 loop reads CASSVEDRRGGSMNTEAFF. The CDR3 region has the DNA TGTGCCAGCAGCGTAGAGGACCGAAGAGGGGGGAGCATGAACACTGAAGCTTTCTTT.

The rearrangement uses TRBV10-1 and TRBJ2-5; D is possibly TRBD1 or TRBD2 (5 bases each). Germline assignment: CDR1 WNHNN and CDR2 SYGVQD (reference sequence). This CDR3 spans 14 amino acids. Trimming shortened V by 0 bases and J by 5 bases, and 10 bases separated the two germline ends. CDR3 DNA: TGCGCCAGCAGTGAGTCGGGACCATCGGAGACCCAGTACTTC. This sequence encodes CASSESGPSETQYF.

The CDR3 reads CASSSWTSGSSDTQYF. The DNA of the CDR3 is TGTGCCAGCAGTTCTTGGACTAGCGGGAGTTCAGATACGCAGTATTTT. V gene TRBV27 combines with J gene TRBJ2-3; 13 bases align to TRBD2. The V and J ends lost 4 bases and 4 bases, in that order; junction bases with no gene match: 5. CDR1 MNHEY and CDR2 SMNVEV come from the germline V gene (reference sequence). The CDR3 loop spans 16 amino acids.

The chain has TRBV27 and TRBJ2-2, with unresolved D. V lost 5 bases to trimming and J lost 4 bases, with 5 bases between them. The CDR3 has 12 amino acids. CDR1 is MNHEY and CDR2 is SMNVEV in the germline V gene (reference sequence). CDR3 sequence: CASSKITGELFF. DNA of the CDR3: TGTGCCAGCAGTAAGATCACCGGGGAGCTGTTTTTT.

The V gene is TRBV5-5, the J gene TRBJ2-4, with D hard to call. The CDR3 is made up of 15 amino acids. CDR1 SGHKS and CDR2 YYEKEE come from the germline V gene (reference sequence). V was shortened by 5 bases and J by 0 bases, with 12 bases between the two germline ends. The CDR3 is CASRHRLIAKNIQYF. The CDR3 DNA sequence: TGTGCCAGCAGACATCGATTGATAGCCAAAAACATTCAGTACTTC.